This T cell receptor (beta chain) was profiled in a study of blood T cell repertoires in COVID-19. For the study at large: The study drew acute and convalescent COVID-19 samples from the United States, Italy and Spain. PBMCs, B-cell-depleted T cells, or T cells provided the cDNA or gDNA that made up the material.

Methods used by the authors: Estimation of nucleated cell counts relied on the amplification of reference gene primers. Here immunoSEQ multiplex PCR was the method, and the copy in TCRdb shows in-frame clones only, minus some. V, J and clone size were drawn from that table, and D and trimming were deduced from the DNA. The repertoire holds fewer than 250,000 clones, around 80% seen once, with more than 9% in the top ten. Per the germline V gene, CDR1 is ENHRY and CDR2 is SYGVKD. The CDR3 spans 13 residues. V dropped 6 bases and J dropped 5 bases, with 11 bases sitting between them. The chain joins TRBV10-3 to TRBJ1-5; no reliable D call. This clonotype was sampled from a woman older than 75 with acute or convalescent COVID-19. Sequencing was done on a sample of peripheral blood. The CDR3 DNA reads TGTGCCATCAGCCAGTCCAGCGATCAGCCCCAGCATTTT. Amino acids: CAISQSSDQPQHF.